A selection of T cell receptor beta chains follows, all from one sample in a study of T cells in Graves' hyperthyroidism and ophthalmopathy. TCRdb re-analysed the multiplex PCR reads in MiXCR, keeping a single row per CDR3 protein. The sample yields almost 250,000 distinct CDR3 sequences, approximately 25% seen once. Sample: blood. These receptors were collected from a woman aged 40 to 49 with Graves' ophthalmopathy. The CDR3 runs from the conserved cysteine through the conserved F or W. The D gene is left open where the match is weak. The listing skips clone size in some rows; elsewhere it reads once, few, many or a size class.

many,TRBV20-1,.,TRBJ2-4,TGCAGTGCTAGAGCCCCCTGGGGGGACAAAAACATTCAGTACTTC,CSARAPWGDKNIQYF
.,TRBV12-3/TRBV12-4,.,TRBJ2-7,TGTGCCAGCAGTCGAGGGGATCACTACGAGCAGTACTTC,CASSRGDHYEQYF
.,TRBV28,.,TRBJ1-5,TGTGCCAGCAGCCCCACATCAAAAGCCCAGCATTTT,CASSPTSKAQHF
many,TRBV28,.,TRBJ2-7,TGTGCCAGCAGTTCCAACGGGAGATACGAGCAGTACTTC,CASSSNGRYEQYF
few,TRBV12-3/TRBV12-4,.,TRBJ1-1,TGTGCCAGCAGTTTAGTGAATAGAGACACTGAAGCTTTCTTT,CASSLVNRDTEAFF
many,TRBV6-5,.,TRBJ2-7,TGTGCCAGCAGTTACACATTACACACCTACGAGCAGTACTTC,CASSYTLHTYEQYF
many,TRBV10-3,.,TRBJ2-7,TGTGCCGCAGGGGGCGGGAGTACGTACGAGCAGTACTTC,CAAGGGSTYEQYF
many,TRBV5-6,.,TRBJ1-6,TGTGCCAGCAGCTTGGGTCGGGGGCGCGGGTCACCCCTCCACTTT,CASSLGRGRGSPLHF
.,TRBV2,TRBD2,TRBJ2-7,TGTGCCAGCTCAGCCCCTAGCGGGACCGAGCAGTACTTC,CASSAPSGTEQYF
.,TRBV11-2,TRBD1,TRBJ1-6,TGTGCCAGCAGCTTATTCAGGACAGGGGACAATTCACCCCTCCACTTT,CASSLFRTGDNSPLHF
few,TRBV15,.,TRBJ1-1,TGTGCCACCAGCAGAGATCGAGGAGGGGAAGCTTTCTTT,CATSRDRGGEAFF
many,TRBV3-1,.,TRBJ1-1,TGTGCCAGCAGCCAAGGGTACATGAACACTGAAGCTTTCTTT,CASSQGYMNTEAFF
few,TRBV6-1,TRBD1,TRBJ2-2,TGTGCCAGCAGTCTCAGGGGGCCGAACACCGGGGAGCTGTTTTTT,CASSLRGPNTGELFF
once,TRBV19,.,TRBJ1-1,TGTGCCAGTATGAGGAACACTGAAGCTTTCTTT,CASMRNTEAFF
many,TRBV12-3/TRBV12-4,.,TRBJ1-5,TGTGCCAGCAGTTTAGTGACGGGGGGCGGCAATCAGCCCCAGCATTTT,CASSLVTGGGNQPQHF